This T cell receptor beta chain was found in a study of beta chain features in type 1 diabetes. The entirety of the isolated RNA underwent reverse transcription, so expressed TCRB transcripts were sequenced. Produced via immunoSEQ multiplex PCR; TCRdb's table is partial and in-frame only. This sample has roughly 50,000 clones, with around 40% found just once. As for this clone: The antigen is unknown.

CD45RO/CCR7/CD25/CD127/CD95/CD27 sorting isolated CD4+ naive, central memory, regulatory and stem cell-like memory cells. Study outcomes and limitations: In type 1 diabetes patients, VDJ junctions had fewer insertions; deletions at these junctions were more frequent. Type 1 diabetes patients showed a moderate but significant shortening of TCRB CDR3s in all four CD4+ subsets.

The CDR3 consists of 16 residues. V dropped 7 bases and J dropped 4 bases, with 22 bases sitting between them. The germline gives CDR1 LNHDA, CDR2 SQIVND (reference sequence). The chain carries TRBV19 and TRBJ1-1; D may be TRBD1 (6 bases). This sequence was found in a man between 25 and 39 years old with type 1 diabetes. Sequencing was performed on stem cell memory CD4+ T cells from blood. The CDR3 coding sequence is TGTGCCAGTACCCCCGTGGGGGGGGCCAGGAGCACTGAAGCTTTCTTT. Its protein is CASTPVGGARSTEAFF.